This TCR beta chain was recovered during a study of CD8 T cells in Susac syndrome. Trimming shortened V by 2 bases and J by 7 bases, and 5 bases separated the two germline ends. The CDR3 is 11 amino acids. Germline assignment: CDR1 KGHSH and CDR2 LQKENI. An input of about 0.45 to 1 ug of RNA was subjected to reverse transcription using random hexamers. From the immunoSEQ multiplex PCR reads, TCRdb called clonotypes with MiXCR, one entry per CDR3 protein. The profile shows roughly 200,000 distinct CDR3 sequences, just under 95% of them singletons. TCR beta sequences were obtained from blood CD8+ and CD4+ T cells. The CD8+ and CD4+ T cells were negatively isolated, with the TEMRA cells enriched by FACS. The sample holds a few counts of this clonotype.

The sample was CD4+ T cells from PBMCs. The V and J genes are TRBV18 and TRBJ1-1; D is undetermined. The sequence came from a human donor with multiple sclerosis. The CDR3 coding sequence is TGTGCCAGCTCACCAGGTATTGAAGCTTTCTTT. This codes for CASSPGIEAFF.